These T cell receptor beta chains were read from a single sample in a study of Ad26.COV2.S vaccination and SARS-CoV-2 variants. Some clones are missing from TCRdb's copy, which holds only in-frame ones; the method was immunoSEQ multiplex PCR. The repertoire holds about 680,000 clones, 80% to 90% seen once, with nearly 1.5% in the top ten. Sequencing was performed on peripheral blood, taken in a trial of Ad26.COV2.S vaccine versus placebo. The receptors were sampled from a person between 18 and 60 years old who received the Ad26.COV2.S COVID-19 vaccine or a placebo. Each CDR3 is given with its conserved first and last residue. A D gene is named only where the DNA matches it firmly.

TRBJ1-4	NA	TRBV2	TGTGCCAGTTCGGGGGCGGCTGGGGAAAAACTGTTTTTT	CASSGAAGEKLFF
TRBJ1-1	TRBD1	TRBV5-8	TGTGCCAGCAGCCACCGACAGGGGGGGGCTGAAGCTTTCTTT	CASSHRQGGAEAFF
TRBJ2-1	TRBD2	TRBV3-1/TRBV3-2	TGTGCCAGCAGAAACTACGGGAGCGGGGGCGATGAGCAGTTCTTC	CASRNYGSGGDEQFF
TRBJ1-1	TRBD1	TRBV12-3/TRBV12-4	TGTGCCACGCAGGGGGCTGGGACTGAAGCTTTCTTT	CATQGAGTEAFF
TRBJ2-1	TRBD2	TRBV11-2	TGTGCCAGCAGCCGGGGGGGCGGTAGCCTCTGGGATGAGCAGTTCTTC	CASSRGGGSLWDEQFF
TRBJ2-2	NA	TRBV24-1	TGTGCCACCAGCACTGACTACGCGAACACCGGGGAGCTGTTTTTT	CATSTDYANTGELFF
TRBJ2-3	NA	TRBV6-4	TGTGCCAGCAGTGACAACCGCGCAGATACGCAGTATTTT	CASSDNRADTQYF
TRBJ1-2	NA	TRBV3-1/TRBV3-2	TGTGCCAGCAGCCAAGATGGGGGCAGGGTGAAAGGCTACACCTTC	CASSQDGGRVKGYTF
TRBJ2-7	NA	TRBV25-1	TGTGCCAGCAGTGCCCCTCTAGCGTCCTACGAGCAGTACTTC	CASSAPLASYEQYF
TRBJ2-1	NA	TRBV12-3/TRBV12-4	TGTGCCAGCAGCGGAACAGGGAATAATGAGCAGTTCTTC	CASSGTGNNEQFF
TRBJ1-2	TRBD1	TRBV5-4	TGTGCCAGCAGCTTGGGAAACAGGGGACCGACATACCACTATGGCTACACCTTC	CASSLGNRGPTYHYGYTF
TRBJ1-1	NA	TRBV10-3	TGTGCCATCAGTGAGTCGACGGGGGTAGGGTTTGGCACTGAAGCTTTCTTT	CAISESTGVGFGTEAFF
TRBJ2-3	NA	TRBV7-8	TGTGCCAGCAGCGTCCGAACGGGTACAGGGAACGCGGATACGCAGTATTTT	CASSVRTGTGNADTQYF
TRBJ2-5	NA	TRBV28	TGTGCCAGCAGTTTTCAAGAGACCCAGTACTTC	CASSFQETQYF
TRBJ1-4	NA	TRBV19	TGTGCCATCCAGAGGGAAAAACTGTTTTTT	CAIQREKLFF
TRBJ2-7	NA	TRBV6-5	TGTGCCAGCAGCCGGGACACCTTCTACGAGCAGTACTTC	CASSRDTFYEQYF
TRBJ2-7	NA	TRBV2	TGTGCCAGCAGGGACAGTTCGGCCTACGAGCAGTACTTC	CASRDSSAYEQYF
TRBJ2-7	NA	TRBV19	TGTGCCAGTAGCCCCTCGTTCAGGGCCTCCTACGAGCAGTACTTC	CASSPSFRASYEQYF
TRBJ2-1	NA	TRBV12-5	TGTGCTAGTGCCGCTGCCCCCGGCCCTGGGGACAATGAGCAGTTCTTC	CASAAAPGPGDNEQFF
TRBJ2-2	NA	TRBV27	TGTGCCAGCAGTTCCCTCGGCGGGGAGCTGTTTTTT	CASSSLGGELFF